These 26 T cell receptor beta chains originate from one sample sequenced in a study of blood T cell repertoires in COVID-19. The table came from immunoSEQ multiplex PCR; TCRdb's copy has only in-frame clones and leaves some out. In the table there are approximately 88,000 clones, about 78% of which are singletons. Sequenced input: peripheral blood. All receptors come from a man in his fifties who had recovered from COVID-19.

This chain uses TRBV11-2 with TRBJ1-3; TRBD1 is a possible D gene (6 bases). Trimming left V 0 bases short and J 6 bases short, with 9 bases between. There are 14 residues in the CDR3. CDR1 SGHAT and CDR2 FQNNGV come from the germline V gene. The CDR3, as DNA: TGTGCCAGCAGCTTAGAACGGACAGCAAACACCATATATTTT. Protein sequence: CASSLERTANTIYF. Looking up the rest from reference TRBV11-2 and TRBJ1-3 gives the full variable domain: EAGVAQSPRYKIIEKRQSVAFWCNPISGHATLYWYQQILGQGPKLLIQFQNNGVVDDSQLPKDRFSAERLKGVDSTLKIQPAKLEDSAVYLCASSLERTANTIYFGEGSWLTVV.

The chain joins TRBV7-2 to TRBJ1-5, with D maybe TRBD1 (6 bases). The V gene lost 3 bases and the J gene lost 7 bases, with 16 bases spanning the gap. The germline V gene has CDR1 SGHTA and CDR2 FQGNSA. This CDR3 is 15 amino acids long. CDR3 in DNA: TGTGCCAGCAGCTTGGTTGGGGGCACCGGGCAGCCCCAGCATTTT. This gives the protein CASSLVGGTGQPQHF.

This chain connects TRBV18 to TRBJ2-4; 9 bases agree with TRBD1. Germline lookup yields CDR1 KGHSH and CDR2 LQKENI. The CDR3 covers 16 residues. Trimming cost V 2 bases and J 0 bases; bases outside gene matches: 2. This chain's CDR3 is CASSPGTGLAKNIQYF. The CDR3 DNA sequence: TGTGCCAGCTCACCAGGGACAGGGTTAGCCAAAAACATTCAGTACTTC.

The chain carries TRBV19 and TRBJ2-7; 13 nucleotides line up with TRBD2. V trimming: 6 bases; J trimming: 5 bases; junction bases outside the gene matches: 7. Germline loops: CDR1 LNHDA, CDR2 SQIVND (reference sequence). This CDR3 has 15 amino acids. CDR3 region: CASRELAGGEHEQYF. CDR3 DNA: TGTGCCAGTAGGGAACTAGCGGGAGGGGAGCACGAGCAGTACTTC. Full variable domain (missing parts from reference TRBV19 and TRBJ2-7): DGGITQSPKYLFRKEGQNVTLSCEQNLNHDAMYWYRQDPGQGLRLIYYSQIVNDFQKGDIAEGYSVSREKKESFPLTVTSAQKNPTAFYLCASRELAGGEHEQYFGPGTRLTVT.

V and J are TRBV11-1 and TRBJ1-6; no clear D gene. The CDR3 spans 15 residues. The germline gives CDR1 SGHAT, CDR2 FQDESV (reference sequence). Between the trimmed V and J ends, which lost 5 bases and 7 bases, there was a span of 15 bases. This CDR3 is CASSPGAAPNSPLHF. The CDR3, as DNA: TGTGCCAGCAGCCCGGGAGCCGCCCCCAATTCACCCCTCCACTTT.

There are many counts of this clone. The gene calls are TRBV5-1 and TRBJ2-2, with 7 bases matching TRBD2. This CDR3 comprises 15 residues. V lost 0 bases to trimming and J lost 3 bases; unmatched junction nucleotides: 2. Per germline, CDR1 SGHRS and CDR2 YFSETQ. The CDR3 nucleotides read TGCGCCAGCAGCTTGGTCGCGGGAGACACCGGGGAGCTGTTTTTT. Amino acid sequence: CASSLVAGDTGELFF.

J is TRBJ2-7 and V is TRBV5-6, with 10 bases identical to TRBD1. Germline loops: CDR1 SGHDT, CDR2 YYEEEE. This CDR3 has 16 residues. The V segment lost 2 bases and the J segment 0 bases; nucleotides outside the gene matches: 5. CDR3 bases: TGTGCCAGCAGCTTACCGGGACAGGGGAGCTCCTACGAGCAGTACTTC. It yields the protein CASSLPGQGSSYEQYF. Full variable domain (rest looked up from reference TRBV5-6 and TRBJ2-7): DAGVTQSPTHLIKTRGQQVTLRCSPKSGHDTVSWYQQALGQGPQFIFQYYEEEERQRGNFPDRFSGHQFPNYSSELNVNALLLGDSALYLCASSLPGQGSSYEQYFGPGTRLTVT.

The rearrangement uses TRBV15 and TRBJ2-7; TRBD1 matches 7 bases. The CDR3 covers 15 residues. V was clipped by 0 bases and J by 2 bases; unmatched bases: 4. Germline V gives CDR1 LNHNV, CDR2 YYDKDF (reference sequence). DNA for the CDR3: TGTGCCACCAGCAGAGACCCACAGGGGACCTACGAGCAGTACTTC. Amino acids: CATSRDPQGTYEQYF. The whole variable domain, filled in from reference TRBV15 and TRBJ2-7, reads DAMVIQNPRYQVTQFGKPVTLSCSQTLNHNVMYWYQQKSSQAPKLLFHYYDKDFNNEADTPDNFQSRRPNTSFCFLDIRSPGLGDTAMYLCATSRDPQGTYEQYFGPGTRLTVT.

This clone was counted a few times. Additional DNA sequences in this sample encode the identical CDR3. This chain links TRBV4-1 with TRBJ2-5; perhaps TRBD1 as D (8 bases). V dropped 0 bases and J dropped 5 bases, with 10 bases sitting between them. This CDR3 is 14 amino acids long. Germline V gene lookup returns CDR1 MGHRA and CDR2 YSYEKL. This CDR3 reads CASSQEQGGETQYF. The CDR3 DNA sequence: TGCGCCAGCAGCCAAGAACAGGGGGGGGAGACCCAGTACTTC.

The rearrangement links TRBV20-1 to TRBJ2-7; TRBD2 matches at 8 bases. Germline V lookup: CDR1 DFQATT, CDR2 SNEGSKA (reference sequence). CDR3 length: 14 amino acids. Trimming took 6 bases from V and 2 from J; bases not matched to a gene: 9. The CDR3 loop reads CSASLAGLTYEQYF. CDR3 coding DNA: TGCAGTGCGAGTCTAGCGGGCCTGACCTACGAGCAGTACTTC.

The chain recombines TRBV7-8 with TRBJ1-5; D ambiguous. Germline V CDR1 and CDR2: SGHVS, FQNEAQ. V lost 1 base and J 1 base, leaving 8 bases between the germline ends. The CDR3 is 15 amino acids. CDR3 residues: CASSLDLLSNQPQHF. The CDR3 DNA sequence: TGTGCCAGCAGCTTAGATCTCCTGAGCAATCAGCCCCAGCATTTT.

The CDR3: CASSGGGTDTQYF. In nucleotides, the CDR3 is TGTGCCAGCAGCGGCGGGGGGACAGATACGCAGTATTTT. J is TRBJ2-3 and V is TRBV2; 8 bases agree with TRBD2. Germline V gene data show CDR1 as SNHLY and CDR2 as FYNNEI. This CDR3 region has 13 residues. V dropped 6 bases and J dropped 3; count of bases not matched to a gene: 2.

The table lists this clone with a few counts. This chain connects TRBV28 to TRBJ2-7, with TRBD1 identical over 7 bases. Germline V gene sequence: CDR1 MDHEN, CDR2 SYDVKM. The length of the CDR3 is 13 residues. V lost 8 bases, J lost 0 bases, and 4 bases stayed unmatched. The CDR3 sequence: CASVQGDSYEQYF. CDR3 coding DNA: TGTGCCAGCGTCCAGGGGGACTCCTACGAGCAGTACTTC.

This clone was seen only once. V usage is TRBV7-9 and J usage is TRBJ1-4, with a possible D match to TRBD1 (5 bases). The CDR3 covers 13 residues. Per germline, CDR1 SEHNR and CDR2 FQNEAQ (reference sequence). Trimming took 1 base from V and 7 from J, leaving 7 bases between them. Here the CDR3 reads CASSLGQGEKLFF. CDR3 coding DNA: TGTGCCAGCAGCTTAGGGCAGGGTGAAAAACTGTTTTTT.

In this sample, this clone turned up once. V usage is TRBV3-1 (or the pseudogene TRBV3-2) and J usage is TRBJ1-1; no reliable D call. This CDR3 region has 14 residues. V gave up 3 bases and J gave up 10 bases, with 18 bases separating them. CDR1 and CDR2 (germline): LGHDT, YNNKEL (reference sequence). The CDR3 DNA reads TGTGCCAGCAGCCAGCCGAACGTCAACCGGGGAGCTTTCTTT. Amino acids: CASSQPNVNRGAFF.

The genes are TRBV6-5 and TRBJ2-3, with 11 bases lining up with TRBD1. The CDR3 is made up of 15 amino acids. Per germline, CDR1 MNHEY and CDR2 SVGAGI. After removal of 9 bases from V and 4 bases from J, the junction contained 9 bases not matched to a gene. CDR3 region: CASVGQGVFADTQYF. As DNA, the CDR3 is TGTGCCAGTGTGGGACAGGGGGTTTTCGCAGATACGCAGTATTTT.

The chain has TRBV21-1 and TRBJ2-7; the tabulated D call, TRBD2, remains unverified against the DNA. TRBV21-1 corresponds to a pseudogene. The CDR3 contains 16 residues. The CDR3 bases are TGTGCCAGCAGCCGCCGACTAGCTCGGGACCCCCACGAGCAGTACTTC. Translating it yields CASSRRLARDPHEQYF.

Many counts were recorded for this clone. The V and J genes are TRBV7-3 and TRBJ2-2; D unresolved. Germline loops: CDR1 SGHTA, CDR2 FQGTGA. The germline V and J ends were trimmed by 5 bases and 4 bases, with 11 bases remaining between them. CDR3 length: 14 amino acids. For the CDR3, the DNA is TGTGCCAGCAGCCCAACACAATCCACCGGGGAGCTGTTTTTT. Protein sequence: CASSPTQSTGELFF.

The CDR3 sequence: CASTLRHSNQPQHF. CDR3 DNA sequence: TGTGCCAGCACGCTAAGACACAGCAATCAGCCCCAGCATTTT. This chain joins TRBV11-2 and TRBJ1-5; D remains ambiguous. This CDR3 region has 14 residues. V dropped 7 bases and J dropped 1 base, with 11 bases sitting between them. Germline V lookup: CDR1 SGHAT, CDR2 FQNNGV. Supplemented by reference TRBV11-2 and TRBJ1-5, the full variable domain reads EAGVAQSPRYKIIEKRQSVAFWCNPISGHATLYWYQQILGQGPKLLIQFQNNGVVDDSQLPKDRFSAERLKGVDSTLKIQPAKLEDSAVYLCASTLRHSNQPQHFGDGTRLSIL.

This clone was counted a few times. V gene TRBV6-5 combines with J gene TRBJ1-6; TRBD1 agrees at 9 bases. Losses at the gene ends were 6 bases for V and 6 bases for J; bases not matched to a gene: 6. From germline, CDR1 is MNHEY and CDR2 SVGAGI. This CDR3 spans 15 amino acids. CDR3 amino acids: CASSLDRGTNSPLHF. The CDR3 DNA reads as TGTGCCAGCAGCCTGGACAGGGGAACTAATTCACCCCTCCACTTT.

The J gene is TRBJ2-4, the V gene TRBV19; 9 nucleotides align to TRBD2. The germline gives CDR1 LNHDA, CDR2 SQIVND (reference sequence). The CDR3 runs to 14 residues. The V segment lost 6 bases and the J segment 9 bases; nucleotides outside the gene matches: 9. This chain's CDR3 is CASRISGGGSIQYF. DNA of the CDR3: TGTGCCAGTAGGATTAGCGGGGGTGGGTCCATTCAGTACTTC.

The chain joins TRBV12-3 or TRBV12-4 to TRBJ2-1; D gene uncertain. Trimming shortened V by 3 bases and J by 8 bases, and 5 bases separated the two germline ends. The length of the CDR3 is 11 residues. The CDR3 spells CASSLSYEQFF. The CDR3 DNA follows: TGTGCCAGCAGTTTGTCGTATGAGCAGTTCTTC.

The gene calls are TRBV7-3 and TRBJ1-1, with D unclear. The V gene's germline CDR1 is SGHTA and CDR2 FQGTGA. The CDR3 is 13 residues long. The V end lost 4 bases, the J end lost 7 bases, and 13 bases lay between the germline ends. Here the CDR3 reads CASSSTAGREAFF. CDR3 DNA sequence: TGTGCCAGCAGCTCAACGGCAGGCCGTGAAGCTTTCTTT.

This chain uses TRBV7-9 with TRBJ2-1; 7 bases agree with TRBD2. CDR3 length: 16 residues. Losses at the gene ends were 5 bases for V and 7 bases for J; bases not matched to a gene: 14. CDR1 is SEHNR and CDR2 is FQNEAQ in the germline V gene (reference sequence). CDR3 region: CASSTRGSSWGNEQFF. CDR3 in DNA: TGTGCCAGCAGCACGCGGGGGAGTTCGTGGGGTAATGAGCAGTTCTTC.

V gene TRBV3-1 (or the pseudogene TRBV3-2) combines with J gene TRBJ2-1; TRBD2 agrees at 10 bases. This CDR3 region has 15 residues. The germline CDR1 and CDR2 sequences are LGHDT and YNNKEL (reference sequence). V lost 0 bases to trimming and J lost 8 bases; unmatched junction nucleotides: 4. CDR3 sequence: CASSQDSGRWDEQFF. The CDR3 nucleotides are TGTGCCAGCAGCCAAGATAGCGGGAGGTGGGATGAGCAGTTCTTC.

This chain joins TRBV25-1 and TRBJ1-2, with a tentative D call TRBD1 (5 bases). This CDR3 contains 14 residues. The germline V gene encodes CDR1 MGHDK and CDR2 SYGVNS. V lost 3 bases and J lost 4, with 12 bases in between. The CDR3 loop is CASSEGPGGYGYTF. CDR3 coding DNA: TGTGCCAGCAGTGAGGGGCCCGGCGGCTATGGCTACACCTTC.